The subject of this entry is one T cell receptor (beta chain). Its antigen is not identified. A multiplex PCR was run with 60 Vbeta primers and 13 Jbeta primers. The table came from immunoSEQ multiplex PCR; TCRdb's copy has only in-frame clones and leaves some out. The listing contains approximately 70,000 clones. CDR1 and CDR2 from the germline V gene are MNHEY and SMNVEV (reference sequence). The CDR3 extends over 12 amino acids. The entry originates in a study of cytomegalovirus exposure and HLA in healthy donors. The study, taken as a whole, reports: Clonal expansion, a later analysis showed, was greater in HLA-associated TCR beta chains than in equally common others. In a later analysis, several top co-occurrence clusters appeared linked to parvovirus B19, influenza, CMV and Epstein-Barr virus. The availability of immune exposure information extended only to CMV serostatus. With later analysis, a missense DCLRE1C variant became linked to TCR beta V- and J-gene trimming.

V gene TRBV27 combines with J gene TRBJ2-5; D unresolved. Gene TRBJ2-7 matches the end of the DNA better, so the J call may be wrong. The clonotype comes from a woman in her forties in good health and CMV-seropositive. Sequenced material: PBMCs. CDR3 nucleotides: TGTGCCAGCAGTTCGAGCTCCTACGAGCAGTACTTC. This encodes CASSSSSYEQYF.